Listed below are T cell receptor beta chains from one sample, sequenced in a study of T cell repertoires in breast cancer. TCRdb re-analysed the emulsion pairing reads in MiXCR, keeping a single row per CDR3 protein. The sample yields about 40,000 distinct CDR3 sequences, about 41% seen once. Sequencing was performed on CD8+ T cells. These receptors were obtained from a pool of human donors with breast cancer or a healthy control (not recorded which). CDR3s include the opening cysteine and the closing phenylalanine or tryptophan.

>TRBV20-1|TRBJ2-5
CSAIIRGAGEAQYF
>TRBV25-1|TRBJ2-1
CASSEYGKVANEQFF
>TRBV7-2|TRBJ2-3
CASSPPDSATDTQYF
>TRBV29-1|TRBJ2-7
CSVQAGTGGGEQYF
>TRBV7-2|TRBJ1-3
CASSSKTGAGNTIYF
>TRBV27|TRBJ1-1
CASSIQQGYHTEAFF
>TRBV7-6|TRBJ2-7
CASSLKDEQYF
>TRBV20-1|TRBJ2-3
CSAATSGRVADTQYF
>TRBV12-3/TRBV12-4|TRBJ2-1
CASRPTSSPGNEQFF
>TRBV7-9|TRBJ2-7
CASSLGDWDEQYF
>TRBV4-2|TRBJ2-3
CASSQGEGVSTDTQYF
>TRBV20-1|TRBJ1-1
CSARDQGYTEAFF
>TRBV27|TRBJ1-1
CATRGRNTEAFF
>TRBV7-2|TRBJ1-1
CASSLTPDVTEAFF
>TRBV27|TRBJ1-2
CASSLRGGRGYGYTF
>TRBV2|TRBJ2-3
CASSRNRGTDTQYF
>TRBV29-1|TRBJ2-3
CSVEPFTDTQYF
>TRBV5-5|TRBJ2-3
CASSLQLSTDTQYF
>TRBV19|TRBJ2-3
CASSLTRGITDTQYF
>TRBV7-2|TRBJ2-5
CASSLGGAQYF
>TRBV6-1|TRBJ2-5
CASSERGTGGRETQYF
>TRBV30|TRBJ2-1
CAWSPKGLAGYEQFF
>TRBV6-6|TRBJ2-6
CASSYSLGASGANVLTF
>TRBV11-1|TRBJ2-5
CATSSGIETQYF
>TRBV2|TRBJ1-1
CAREVQRNTEAFF
>TRBV20-1|TRBJ1-1
CSASVGETEAFF
>TRBV12-3/TRBV12-4|TRBJ2-7
CASSRGDEQYF
>TRBV3-1|TRBJ2-1
CASSPSPSLDPYNEQFF
>TRBV28|TRBJ2-5
CASSLRDRGRETQYF
>TRBV20-1|TRBJ2-1
CSAYETSGTYNEQFF
>TRBV7-9|TRBJ1-4
CASSSRRTNEKLFF
>TRBV14|TRBJ1-1
CASSQDLNTEAFF
>TRBV10-3|TRBJ1-1
CAIRTALNTEAFF
>TRBV3-1|TRBJ2-3
CASSQGARGTDTQYF
>TRBV7-3|TRBJ2-3
CASSPRRSDTDTQYF
>TRBV3-1|TRBJ1-3
CASSQDPTAWEGNTIYF
>TRBV14|TRBJ2-7
CASSEIYEQYF
>TRBV25-1|TRBJ2-7
CASSAPDRLEYEQYF
>TRBV19|TRBJ1-3
CASSIDSESGNTIYF
>TRBV6-2/TRBV6-3|TRBJ1-1
CASSRLGTEAFF
>TRBV6-5|TRBJ1-1
CASNKGMTRPEAFF
>TRBV2|TRBJ1-2
CVSSPRDLYTF
>TRBV7-2|TRBJ2-1
CASSLVKDNEQFF
>TRBV7-9|TRBJ2-1
CASSFRQGTYNEQFF
>TRBV2|TRBJ2-7
CASSAGTGDAYEQYF
>TRBV14|TRBJ2-7
CASRDTGTGGFEQYF